This T cell receptor (beta chain) was identified in a study of siplizumab effects on memory and regulatory T cells. Study findings and constraints: The naive T cell population seemed more diverse than memory cells and seemed a major contributor to the alloresponse. The study found that mappable alloreactive CD4+ clones averaged approximately 69% Treg-derived with siplizumab and about 26% in controls. Proliferating Tregs' suppressive function in siplizumab cultures went unconfirmed.

Unstimulated TEMRA, naive, memory and effector memory subsets were sequenced in three donor pairs. The CDR3 contains 19 residues. Germline V lookup: CDR1 MNHNS, CDR2 SASEGT. Trimming at V came to 1 base and at J to 5 bases, leaving 13 bases not matched to a gene. Profiling relied on immunoSEQ multiplex PCR, and the TCRdb table lists in-frame clones only, not all of them. The repertoire consists of 7,000 to 8,500 clones, with 60% to 75% occurring once and the leading ten covering around 46%. A note on this clone: Its antigen is still unknown.

The chain recombines TRBV6-1 with TRBJ2-4; 11 bases are a match to TRBD2. The sequence was obtained from a human donor in good health. Sequenced input: effector memory CD8+ T cells sorted from blood. Subset described: unstimulated CD8+ effector memory T cells. Written as DNA, the CDR3 is TGTGCCAGCAGTGAAGAAGCTAGCGGGAGGACCTCAATACAAAACATTCAGTACTTC. It specifies CASSEEASGRTSIQNIQYF.